The clone carrying this T cell receptor (beta chain) was seen ten or more times. Its antigen is currently unknown. These data come from a study of regulatory T cells in long-lasting Graves disease. For TCR beta, libraries came from iRepertoire HTBI primers and Arm-PCR of CDR3 regions. One entry per CDR3 protein results from TCRdb running MiXCR on the multiplex PCR reads. Of about 470,000 distinct CDR3 sequences in the sample, around 21% were seen once. The CDR3 length is 14 residues. V lost 3 bases and J 3 bases, leaving 12 bases between the germline ends. Indicated time point: persistent/refractory GD, antithyroid drugs over 5 years with positive TRAb. Generation of the TCR library employed RNA extracted from PBMCs. Study results and caveats: Persistent disease was characterized by preferential usage of TRBV28, TRBJ1-2 and TRBJ2-5. Study of thyroid tissue was not done, with only peripheral blood studied. Accuracy may have been reduced by the small sample size. Persistent patients had more shared public clonotypes (around 3,000) than new patients (approximately 920).

The chain employs TRBV12-3 or TRBV12-4 and TRBJ2-7; D is undetermined. The sequencing used peripheral blood mononuclear cells (PBMCs), collected when the disease was refractory, from a patient treated with antithyroid drugs. The sequence was collected from a female donor with Graves disease. As DNA, the CDR3 is TGTGCCAGCAGTTTTGGCGGCCAGCGCTACGAGCAGTACTTC. This gives the protein CASSFGGQRYEQYF.